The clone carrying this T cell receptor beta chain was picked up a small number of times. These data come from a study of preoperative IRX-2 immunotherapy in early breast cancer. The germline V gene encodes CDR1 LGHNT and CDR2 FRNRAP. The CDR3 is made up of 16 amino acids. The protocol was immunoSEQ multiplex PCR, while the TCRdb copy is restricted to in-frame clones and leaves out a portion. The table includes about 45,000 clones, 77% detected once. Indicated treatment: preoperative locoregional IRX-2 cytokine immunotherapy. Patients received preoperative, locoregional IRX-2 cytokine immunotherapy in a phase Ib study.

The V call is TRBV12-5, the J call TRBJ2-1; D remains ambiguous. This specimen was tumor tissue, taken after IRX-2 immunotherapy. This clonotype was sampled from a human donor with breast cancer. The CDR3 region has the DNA TGTGCCAGCACCACATGGGCGATTAGCTCCTACAATGAGCAGTTCTTC. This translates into CASTTWAISSYNEQFF. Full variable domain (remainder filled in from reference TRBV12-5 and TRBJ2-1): DARVTQTPRHKVTEMGQEVTMRCQPILGHNTVFWYRQTMMQGLELLAYFRNRAPLDDSGMPKDRFSAEMPDATLATLKIQPSEPRDSAVYFCASTTWAISSYNEQFFGPGTRLTVL.